This T cell receptor beta chain appears in the sequencing data of a study of T cells after yellow fever vaccination. Findings and caveats of the study: Booster sampling recovered most clones from primary vaccination (96% CD4, approximately 90% CD8).

TCRdb fed the 5' RACE reads into MiXCR, producing one record per CDR3 protein. The top ten hold about 3.7% of the sample, which has hundreds of thousands of distinct CDR3 sequences, 8.5% to 10% seen once. Of note for this clonotype: Its antigen is unknown.

This specimen consisted of CD4+ T cells sorted from PBMCs, obtained 5 days after the yellow fever booster vaccination. This sequence was found in a man between 18 and 29 years old who received the YFV17D yellow fever vaccine.

The CDR3 here is CASTTPRHIQYF. For the CDR3, the DNA is TGCGCCAGCACCACCCCTCGGCACATTCAGTACTTC. The chain is built from TRBV10-1 and TRBJ2-4; no reliable D call. Germline CDR1 reads WNHNN; CDR2 reads SYGVQD (reference sequence). CDR3 length: 12 residues. The V end was cut by 7 bases, the J end by 8 bases, with 12 bases between.